The T cell receptor beta chain described here comes from a study of identifying expanded T cells in peripheral blood. Study conclusions and caveats: Technical replicates showed roughly 1.2 changed clones; about two weeks about 16; four weeks 19. Across healthy donors, higher total template counts meant significantly greater roughly 2-week count variance.

Healthy donors had no documented immune events, such as infections, while sampled. Libraries were prepared by immunoSEQ multiplex PCR; TCRdb keeps only in-frame clonotypes and omits some of them. The sample contains approximately 58,000 clones, roughly nine tenths of which appear only once. The CDR3 is made up of 16 amino acids. CDR1 and CDR2 from the germline V gene are MNHEY and SVGAGI. Trimming pared 2 bases from V and 0 bases from J, leaving 12 bases between. This clone was counted a single time. Its matching antigen is unknown. The source material was blood. This chain uses TRBV6-5 with TRBJ2-3; D unclear. The TCR sequence derives from a person aged 18 to 75 in good health. Written as DNA, the CDR3 is TGTGCCAGCAGTTACGGAATCTCGGACAGCACAGATACGCAGTATTTT. Its translation: CASSYGISDSTDTQYF.